This TCR beta chain was captured in a study of cytomegalovirus exposure and HLA in healthy donors (dated by TCRdb to about 2017). Regarding the research as a whole: According to a later analysis, one platform produced both the roughly 120 validation repertoires and the 670 or so repertoires of the first cohort. High-throughput TCR immunosequencing, statistical association of individual TCRs with disease status, and machine learning were combined to predict cytomegalovirus infection status. A separate validation cohort of roughly 130 different subjects was used in addition to the approximately 610-subject first cohort. The study aimed to test whether cataloging public T cell receptors could reveal signatures of past pathogen exposure. Here is what the overall study found, with its caveats: While some public TCRs were present in many individuals, most TCR sequences turned up only very rarely across donors. A few of the identified cytomegalovirus-associated TCR beta chains were confirmed in vitro to be specific for cytomegalovirus antigens. A later analysis had no HLA typing for the validation cohort, so co-occurrence there was scored across all 120 or so repertoires. Of the cluster scores, 85% to 95% were above 0 in a later analysis, which found that TCRs clustered in the first cohort also tended to co-occur in the approximately 110 validation repertoires. In the study, about 150 TCR beta chains were listed as associated with cytomegalovirus. Cytomegalovirus status was reported to be diagnosed by the classifier with high specificity and sensitivity in both the original and validation cohorts. It was suggested by the authors that the approach could potentially be generalized to other disease states and immunological phenotypes.

With respect to this clone: There is no known antigen for this receptor. One base away there is no much larger clone; base qualities are not given.

Separate from the roughly 700-subject first cohort, the validation cohort of roughly 130 subjects was the group to which the donors belonged. To prepare the library, the immunoSEQ multiplex PCR assay was applied. The original pipeline was this. A statistical classification framework was built for diagnosing cytomegalovirus status from the catalog of TCR beta chain sequences. TCRdb stores this immuneACCESS table with in-frame sequences only. Part of the clones is absent; in the studies checked, under half of the shortfall reflects unresolved V genes, and no reason is known for the rest. The V and J calls and the clone size are those of that table, but D and trimming were determined from the DNA. This sample holds around 350,000 clones; just over 85% were observed only once. Clones ranked in the top ten supply roughly 0.82% of the sample. There are 17 amino acids in the CDR3, from cysteine to phenylalanine inclusive. Only CDR3 DNA is held: 51 bases, read in frame from base 1. V ends up 4 bases short and J 4 bases short, with an unmatched junction base count of 10. CDR1 and CDR2 (SGHDT, YYEEEE) derive from the germline V gene.

The source is a woman between 18 and 30 years old in good health and CMV-seronegative. The sample taken for sequencing was PBMCs. The rearranged chain carries TRBV5-6 and TRBJ2-5; 13 junctional bases match TRBD2. The CDR3 sequence is CASSLRTSGSYRETQYF. The nucleotide sequence is given as TGTGCCAGCAGCCTTCGGACTAGCGGGAGTTATAGAGAGACCCAGTACTTC.